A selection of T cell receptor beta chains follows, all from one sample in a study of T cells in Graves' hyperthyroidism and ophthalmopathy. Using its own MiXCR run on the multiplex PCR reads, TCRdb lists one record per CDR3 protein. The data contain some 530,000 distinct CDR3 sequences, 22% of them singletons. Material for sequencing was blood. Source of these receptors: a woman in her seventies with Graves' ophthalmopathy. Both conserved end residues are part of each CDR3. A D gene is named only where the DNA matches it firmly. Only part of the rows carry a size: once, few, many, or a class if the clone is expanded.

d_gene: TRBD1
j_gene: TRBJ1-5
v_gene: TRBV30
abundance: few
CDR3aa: CAWNRGSNQPQHF
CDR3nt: TGTGCCTGGAACAGGGGCTCGAATCAGCCCCAGCATTTT

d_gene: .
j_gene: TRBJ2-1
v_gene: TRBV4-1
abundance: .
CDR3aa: CASSQGSLPNEQFF
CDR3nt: TGCGCCAGCAGCCAGGGATCACTCCCGAATGAGCAGTTCTTC

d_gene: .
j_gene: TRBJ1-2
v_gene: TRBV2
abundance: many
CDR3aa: CASNRGDGYTF
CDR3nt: TGTGCCAGCAATCGAGGCGATGGCTACACCTTC

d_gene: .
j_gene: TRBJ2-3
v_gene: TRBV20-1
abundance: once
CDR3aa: CSASRGGGGSMKTDTQYF
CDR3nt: TGCAGTGCTAGTAGGGGAGGCGGTGGCAGTATGAAAACAGATACGCAGTATTTT

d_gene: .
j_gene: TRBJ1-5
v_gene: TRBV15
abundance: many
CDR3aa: CATSTTGVGADNQPQHF
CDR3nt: TGTGCCACCAGCACTACGGGGGTGGGCGCCGACAATCAGCCCCAGCATTTT

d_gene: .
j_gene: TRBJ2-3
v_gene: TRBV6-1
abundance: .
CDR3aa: CASSEGIAYFTDTQYF
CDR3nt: TGTGCCAGCAGTGAAGGGATAGCGTACTTCACAGATACGCAGTATTTT

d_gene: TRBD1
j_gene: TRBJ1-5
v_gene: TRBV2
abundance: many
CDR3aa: CASSAQGALANQPQHF
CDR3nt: TGTGCCAGCAGCGCGCAGGGGGCCTTAGCAAATCAGCCCCAGCATTTT

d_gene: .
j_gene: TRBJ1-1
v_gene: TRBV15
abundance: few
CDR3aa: CATSRDMIGGTEAFF
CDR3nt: TGTGCCACCAGCAGAGATATGATTGGGGGCACTGAAGCTTTCTTT

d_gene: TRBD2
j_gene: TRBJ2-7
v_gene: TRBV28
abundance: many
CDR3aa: CASSVGGAVGSDEQYF
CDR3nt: TGTGCCAGCAGTGTCGGGGGGGCTGTCGGGTCCGACGAGCAGTACTTC

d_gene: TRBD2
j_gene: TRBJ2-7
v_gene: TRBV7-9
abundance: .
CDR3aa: CASSPRGGLWYEQYF
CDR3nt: TGTGCCAGCAGCCCCCGCGGGGGGCTTTGGTACGAGCAGTACTTC

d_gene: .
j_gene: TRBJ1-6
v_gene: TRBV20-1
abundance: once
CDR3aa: CSAVVPGASSYNSPLHF
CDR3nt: TGCAGTGCTGTGGTACCAGGGGCGAGCTCCTATAATTCACCCCTCCACTTT

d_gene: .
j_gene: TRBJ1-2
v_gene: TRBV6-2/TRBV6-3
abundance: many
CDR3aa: CASSPLDRLYGYTF
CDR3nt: TGTGCCAGCAGTCCCCTGGACAGACTCTATGGCTACACCTTC

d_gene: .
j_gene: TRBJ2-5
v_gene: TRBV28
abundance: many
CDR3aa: CASSSGGGGETQYF
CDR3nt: TGTGCCAGCAGTTCCGGGGGCGGCGGGGAGACCCAGTACTTC

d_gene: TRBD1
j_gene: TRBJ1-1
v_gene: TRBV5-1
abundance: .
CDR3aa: CASSVTGFDEAFF
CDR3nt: TGCGCCAGCAGCGTGACAGGGTTTGATGAAGCTTTCTTT

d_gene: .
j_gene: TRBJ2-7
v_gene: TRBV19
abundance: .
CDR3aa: CASSTGRNVAYEQYF
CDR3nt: TGTGCCAGTAGTACCGGCAGGAACGTTGCCTACGAGCAGTACTTC

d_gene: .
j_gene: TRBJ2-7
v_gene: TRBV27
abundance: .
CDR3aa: CASSPSAGPAYEQYF
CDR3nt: TGTGCCAGCAGTCCCTCGGCAGGGCCAGCCTACGAGCAGTACTTC

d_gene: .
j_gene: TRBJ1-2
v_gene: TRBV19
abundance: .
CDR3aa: CASSTLRGLYGYTF
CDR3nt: TGTGCCAGTAGCACATTACGGGGACTCTATGGCTACACCTTC

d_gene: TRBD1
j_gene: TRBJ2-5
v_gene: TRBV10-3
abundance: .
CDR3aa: CAISGGRTGNEETQYF
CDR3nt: TGTGCCATCAGTGGAGGTAGGACAGGGAACGAAGAGACCCAGTACTTC

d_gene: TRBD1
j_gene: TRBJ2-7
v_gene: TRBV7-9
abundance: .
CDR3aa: CASSLGTGGEQYF
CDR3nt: TGTGCCAGCAGCTTAGGCACAGGGGGTGAGCAGTACTTC

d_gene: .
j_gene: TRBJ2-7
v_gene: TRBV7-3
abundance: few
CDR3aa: CASSIAASYEQYF
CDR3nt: TGTGCCAGTTCTATAGCGGCCTCCTACGAGCAGTACTTC

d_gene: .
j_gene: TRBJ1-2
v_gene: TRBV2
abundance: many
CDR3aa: CASTDQDSPNGYTF
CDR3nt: TGTGCCAGCACCGATCAGGACAGCCCTAACGGCTACACCTTC

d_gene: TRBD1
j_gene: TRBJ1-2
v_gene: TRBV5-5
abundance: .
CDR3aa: CASSWGRGLGGYTF
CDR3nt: TGTGCCAGCAGCTGGGGGAGGGGGCTTGGAGGCTACACCTTC

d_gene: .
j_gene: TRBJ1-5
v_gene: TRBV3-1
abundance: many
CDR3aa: CASSQDLDQPQHF
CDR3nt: TGTGCCAGCAGCCAAGACTTGGATCAGCCCCAGCATTTT

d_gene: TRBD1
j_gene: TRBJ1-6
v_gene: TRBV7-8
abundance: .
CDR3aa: CASSSNLRWTGGNYSPLHF
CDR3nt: TGTGCCAGCAGCTCTAACCTGAGATGGACAGGGGGGAACTACTCACCCCTCCACTTT

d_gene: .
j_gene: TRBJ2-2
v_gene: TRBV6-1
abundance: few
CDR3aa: CASSEAMNTGELFF
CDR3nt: TGTGCCAGCAGTGAAGCGATGAACACCGGGGAGCTGTTTTTT

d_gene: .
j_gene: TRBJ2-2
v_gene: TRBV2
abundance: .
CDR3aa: CASSSRDSGAGELFF
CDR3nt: TGTGCCAGCAGTTCCCGGGACTCAGGGGCCGGGGAGCTGTTTTTT

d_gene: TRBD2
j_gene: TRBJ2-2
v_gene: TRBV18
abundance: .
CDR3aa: CASSPQLAGVITGELFF
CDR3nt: TGTGCCAGCTCACCACAACTAGCGGGAGTTATCACCGGGGAGCTGTTTTTT

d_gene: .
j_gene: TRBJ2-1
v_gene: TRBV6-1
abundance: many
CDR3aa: CASSIRNEQFF
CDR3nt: TGTGCCAGCAGCATCAGAAATGAGCAGTTCTTC

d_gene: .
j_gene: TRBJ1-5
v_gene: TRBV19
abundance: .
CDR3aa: CASSPPALGNQPQHF
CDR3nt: TGTGCCAGTAGTCCCCCCGCGCTCGGCAATCAGCCCCAGCATTTT